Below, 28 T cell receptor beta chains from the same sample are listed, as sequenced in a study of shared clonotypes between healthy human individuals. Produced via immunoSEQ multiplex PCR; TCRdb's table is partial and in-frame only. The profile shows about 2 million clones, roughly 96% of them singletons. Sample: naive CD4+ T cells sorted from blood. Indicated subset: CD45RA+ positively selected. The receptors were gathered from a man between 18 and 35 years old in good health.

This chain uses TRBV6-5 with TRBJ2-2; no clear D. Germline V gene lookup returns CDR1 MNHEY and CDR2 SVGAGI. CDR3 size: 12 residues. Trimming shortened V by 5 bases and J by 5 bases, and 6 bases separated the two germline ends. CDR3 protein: CASSLRTGELFF. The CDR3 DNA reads TGTGCCAGCAGTCTCCGGACCGGGGAGCTGTTTTTT.

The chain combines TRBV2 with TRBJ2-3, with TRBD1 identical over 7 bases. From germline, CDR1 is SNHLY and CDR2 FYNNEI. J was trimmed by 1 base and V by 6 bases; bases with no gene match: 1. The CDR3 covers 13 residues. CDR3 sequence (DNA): TGTGCCAGCAGGGGGACAGGCACAGATACGCAGTATTTT. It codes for CASRGTGTDTQYF.

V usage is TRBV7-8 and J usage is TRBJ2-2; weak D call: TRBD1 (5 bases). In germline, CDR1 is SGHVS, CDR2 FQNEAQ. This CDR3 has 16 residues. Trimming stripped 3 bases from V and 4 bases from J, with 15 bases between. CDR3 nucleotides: TGTGCCAGCAGCTTTTTTTCGCAGGGTGGCACCGGGGAGCTGTTTTTT. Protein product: CASSFFSQGGTGELFF.

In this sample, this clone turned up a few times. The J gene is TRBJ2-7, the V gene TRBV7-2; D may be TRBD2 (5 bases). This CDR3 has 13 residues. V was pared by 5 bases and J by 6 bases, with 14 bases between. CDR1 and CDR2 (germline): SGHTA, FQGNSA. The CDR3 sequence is CASSPRTAGEQYF. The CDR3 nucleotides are TGTGCCAGCAGCCCGCGGACTGCCGGCGAGCAGTACTTC.

CDR3 loop: CASSSLQGAGTEAFF. CDR3 bases: TGTGCCAGCAGCTCCCTACAGGGTGCAGGCACTGAAGCTTTCTTT. The rearrangement links TRBV11-2 to TRBJ1-1, with a weak D call TRBD1 (6 bases). Germline CDR1 reads SGHAT; CDR2 reads FQNNGV. The CDR3 is 15 amino acids. V lost 4 bases, J lost 4 bases, and 16 bases lay in between. The variable domain in full, completed from reference TRBV11-2 and TRBJ1-1, reads EAGVAQSPRYKIIEKRQSVAFWCNPISGHATLYWYQQILGQGPKLLIQFQNNGVVDDSQLPKDRFSAERLKGVDSTLKIQPAKLEDSAVYLCASSSLQGAGTEAFFGQGTRLTVV.

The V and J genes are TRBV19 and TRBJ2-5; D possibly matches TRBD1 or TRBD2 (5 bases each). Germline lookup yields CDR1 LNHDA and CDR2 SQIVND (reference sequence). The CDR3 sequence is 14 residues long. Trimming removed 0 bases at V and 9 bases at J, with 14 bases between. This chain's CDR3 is CASSIEGTLYPQYF. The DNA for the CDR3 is TGTGCCAGTAGTATAGAGGGGACCCTGTATCCCCAGTACTTC. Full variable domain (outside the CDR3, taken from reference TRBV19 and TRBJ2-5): DGGITQSPKYLFRKEGQNVTLSCEQNLNHDAMYWYRQDPGQGLRLIYYSQIVNDFQKGDIAEGYSVSREKKESFPLTVTSAQKNPTAFYLCASSIEGTLYPQYFGPGTRLLVL.

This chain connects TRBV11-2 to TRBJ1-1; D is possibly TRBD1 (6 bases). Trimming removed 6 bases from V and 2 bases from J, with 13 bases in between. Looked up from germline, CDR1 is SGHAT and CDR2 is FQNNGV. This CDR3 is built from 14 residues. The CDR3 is CASRTTGTNTEAFF. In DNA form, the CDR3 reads TGTGCCAGCAGGACGACAGGAACCAACACTGAAGCTTTCTTT. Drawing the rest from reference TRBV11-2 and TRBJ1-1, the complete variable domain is EAGVAQSPRYKIIEKRQSVAFWCNPISGHATLYWYQQILGQGPKLLIQFQNNGVVDDSQLPKDRFSAERLKGVDSTLKIQPAKLEDSAVYLCASRTTGTNTEAFFGQGTRLTVV.

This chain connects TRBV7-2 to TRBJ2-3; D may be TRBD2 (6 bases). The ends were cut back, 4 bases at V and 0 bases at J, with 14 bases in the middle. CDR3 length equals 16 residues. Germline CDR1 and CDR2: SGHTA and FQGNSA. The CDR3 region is CASSSGLLASTDTQYF. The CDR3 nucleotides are TGTGCCAGCAGCTCCGGGCTACTAGCTAGCACAGATACGCAGTATTTT.

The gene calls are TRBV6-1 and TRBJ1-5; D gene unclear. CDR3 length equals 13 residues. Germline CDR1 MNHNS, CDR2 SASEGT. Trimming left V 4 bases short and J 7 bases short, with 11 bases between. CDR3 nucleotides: TGTGCCAGCAGTGCAGAAAATAAACAGCCCCAGCATTTT. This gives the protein CASSAENKQPQHF.

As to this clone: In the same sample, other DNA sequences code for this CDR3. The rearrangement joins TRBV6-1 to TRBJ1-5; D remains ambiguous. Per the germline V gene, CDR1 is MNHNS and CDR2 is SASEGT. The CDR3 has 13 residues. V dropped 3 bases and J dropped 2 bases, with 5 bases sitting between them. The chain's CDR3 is CASSDTRNQPQHF. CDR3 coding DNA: TGTGCCAGCAGTGACACCCGCAATCAGCCCCAGCATTTT.

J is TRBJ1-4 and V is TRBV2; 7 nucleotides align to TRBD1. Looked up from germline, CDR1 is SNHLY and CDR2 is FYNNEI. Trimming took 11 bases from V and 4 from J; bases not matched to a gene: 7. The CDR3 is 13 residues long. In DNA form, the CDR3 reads TGTGCCGGACGTGACAGGGTTAATGAAAAACTGTTTTTT. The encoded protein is CAGRDRVNEKLFF.

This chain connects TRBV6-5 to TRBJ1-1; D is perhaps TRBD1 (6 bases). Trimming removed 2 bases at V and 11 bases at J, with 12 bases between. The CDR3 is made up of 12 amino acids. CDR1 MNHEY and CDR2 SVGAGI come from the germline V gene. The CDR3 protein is CASSYETGLAFF. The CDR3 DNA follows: TGTGCCAGCAGTTACGAGACAGGATTGGCTTTCTTT.

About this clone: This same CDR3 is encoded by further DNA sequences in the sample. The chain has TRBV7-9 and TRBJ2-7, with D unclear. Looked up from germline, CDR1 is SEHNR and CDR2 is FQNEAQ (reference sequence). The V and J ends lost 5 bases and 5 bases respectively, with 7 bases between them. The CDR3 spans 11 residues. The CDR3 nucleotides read TGTGCCAGCAGCCCCCGGGACGAGCAGTACTTC. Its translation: CASSPRDEQYF.

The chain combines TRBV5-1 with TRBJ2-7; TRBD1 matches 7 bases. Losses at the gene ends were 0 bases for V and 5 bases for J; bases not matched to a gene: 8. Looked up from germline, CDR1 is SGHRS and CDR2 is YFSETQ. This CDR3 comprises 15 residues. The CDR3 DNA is TGCGCCAGCAGCTTGGTTGGGACAGCTTCGGACGAGCAGTACTTC. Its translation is CASSLVGTASDEQYF.

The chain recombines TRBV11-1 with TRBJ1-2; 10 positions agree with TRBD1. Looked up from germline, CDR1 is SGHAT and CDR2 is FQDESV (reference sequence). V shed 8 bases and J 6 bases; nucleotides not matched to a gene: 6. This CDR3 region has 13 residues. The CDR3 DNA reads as TGTGCCAGCGCCAAGGACAGGGGGAATGGCTACACCTTC. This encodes CASAKDRGNGYTF.

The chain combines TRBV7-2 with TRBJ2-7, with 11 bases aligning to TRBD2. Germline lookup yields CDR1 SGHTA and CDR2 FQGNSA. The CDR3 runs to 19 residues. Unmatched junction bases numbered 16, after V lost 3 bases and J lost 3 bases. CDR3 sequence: CASSFGLAGGPIKNYEQYF. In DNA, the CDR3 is TGTGCCAGCAGCTTCGGGCTAGCGGGGGGCCCTATCAAGAACTACGAGCAGTACTTC.

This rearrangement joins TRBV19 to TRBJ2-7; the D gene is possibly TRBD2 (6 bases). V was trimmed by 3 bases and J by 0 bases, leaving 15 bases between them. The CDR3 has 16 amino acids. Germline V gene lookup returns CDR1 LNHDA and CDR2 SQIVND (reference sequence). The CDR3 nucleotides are TGTGCCAGTAGTATGAGAGGAGGGGCTAGCTCCTACGAGCAGTACTTC. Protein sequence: CASSMRGGASSYEQYF.

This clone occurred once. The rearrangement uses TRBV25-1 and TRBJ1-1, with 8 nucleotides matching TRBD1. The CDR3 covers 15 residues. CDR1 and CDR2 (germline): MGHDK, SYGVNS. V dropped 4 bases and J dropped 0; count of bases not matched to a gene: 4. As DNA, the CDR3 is TGTGCCAGCAGTGGGACAGGGCTCATGAACACTGAAGCTTTCTTT. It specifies CASSGTGLMNTEAFF. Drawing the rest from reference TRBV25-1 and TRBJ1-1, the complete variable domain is EADIYQTPRYLVIGTGKKITLECSQTMGHDKMYWYQQDPGMELHLIHYSYGVNSTEKGDLSSESTVSRIRTEHFPLTLESARPSHTSQYLCASSGTGLMNTEAFFGQGTRLTVV.

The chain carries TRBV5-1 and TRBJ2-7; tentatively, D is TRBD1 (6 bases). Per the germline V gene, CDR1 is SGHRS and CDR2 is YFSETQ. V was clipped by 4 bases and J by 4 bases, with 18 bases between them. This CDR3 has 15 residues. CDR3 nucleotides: TGCGCCAGCAGCGAAGGACAGCCGTTACTTTACGAGCAGTACTTC. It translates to CASSEGQPLLYEQYF.

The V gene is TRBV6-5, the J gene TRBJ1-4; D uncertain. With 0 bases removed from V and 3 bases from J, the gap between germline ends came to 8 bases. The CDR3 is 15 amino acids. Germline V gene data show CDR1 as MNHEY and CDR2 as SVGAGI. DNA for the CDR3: TGTGCCAGCAGTTACTCTAGGGCAGCTAATGAAAAACTGTTTTTT. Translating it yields CASSYSRAANEKLFF.

This chain's CDR3 is CASSPLGRQANYGYTF. The CDR3 DNA reads as TGCGCCAGCAGCCCGCTGGGGCGGCAAGCAAACTATGGCTACACCTTC. This chain connects TRBV4-1 to TRBJ1-2, with D maybe TRBD1 (5 bases). CDR1 and CDR2 (germline): MGHRA, YSYEKL. Trimming took off 4 bases at V and 2 bases at J, with 17 bases between the two ends. There are 16 residues in the CDR3.

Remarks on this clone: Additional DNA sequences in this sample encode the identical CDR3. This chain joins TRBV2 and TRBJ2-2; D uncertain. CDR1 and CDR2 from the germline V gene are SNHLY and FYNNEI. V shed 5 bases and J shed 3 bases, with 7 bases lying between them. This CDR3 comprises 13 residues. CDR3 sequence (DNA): TGTGCCAGCAGTCTTACCTACACCGGGGAGCTGTTTTTT. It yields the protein CASSLTYTGELFF.

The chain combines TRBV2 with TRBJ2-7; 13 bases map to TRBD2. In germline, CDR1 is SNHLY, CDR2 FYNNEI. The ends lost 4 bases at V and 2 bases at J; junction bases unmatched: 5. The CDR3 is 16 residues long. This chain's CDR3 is CASSVGTSGVAYEQYF. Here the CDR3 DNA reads TGTGCCAGCAGTGTGGGGACTAGCGGGGTCGCCTACGAGCAGTACTTC.

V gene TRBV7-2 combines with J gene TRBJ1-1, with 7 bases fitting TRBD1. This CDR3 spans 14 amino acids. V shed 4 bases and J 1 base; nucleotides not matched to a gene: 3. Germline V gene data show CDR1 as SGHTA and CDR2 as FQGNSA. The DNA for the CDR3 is TGTGCCAGCAGCTGGCGGACAGGGAACACTGAAGCTTTCTTT. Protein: CASSWRTGNTEAFF.

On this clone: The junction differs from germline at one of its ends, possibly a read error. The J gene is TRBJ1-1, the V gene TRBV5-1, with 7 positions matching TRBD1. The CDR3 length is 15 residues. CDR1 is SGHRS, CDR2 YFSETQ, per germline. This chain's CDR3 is CASSFSSRGNAEAFF. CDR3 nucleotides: TGCGCCAGCAGCTTTAGTTCCAGGGGGAACGCTGAAGCTTTCTTT.

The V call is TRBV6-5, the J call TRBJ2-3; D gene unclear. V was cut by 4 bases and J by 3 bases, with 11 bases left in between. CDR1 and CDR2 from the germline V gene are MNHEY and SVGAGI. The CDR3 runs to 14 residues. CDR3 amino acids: CASSLNQLTDTQYF. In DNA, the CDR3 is TGTGCCAGCAGTTTGAACCAGCTAACAGATACGCAGTATTTT.

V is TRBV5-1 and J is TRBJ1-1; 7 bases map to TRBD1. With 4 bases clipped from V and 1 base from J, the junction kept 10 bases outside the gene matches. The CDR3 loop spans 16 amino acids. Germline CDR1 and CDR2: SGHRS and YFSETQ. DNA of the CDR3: TGCGCCAGCAGCCCTATAGGGACAGCGGGGAACACTGAAGCTTTCTTT. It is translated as CASSPIGTAGNTEAFF.

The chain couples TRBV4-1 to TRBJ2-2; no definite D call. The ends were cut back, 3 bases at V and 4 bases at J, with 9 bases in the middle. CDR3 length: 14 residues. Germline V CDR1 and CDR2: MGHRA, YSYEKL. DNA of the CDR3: TGCGCCAGCAGCCACCCCTTTGGCACCGGGGAGCTGTTTTTT. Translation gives CASSHPFGTGELFF.